One sample yielded the 7 T cell receptor beta chains listed below, sequenced in a study of cytomegalovirus exposure and HLA in healthy donors. This table comes from immunoSEQ multiplex PCR, and its TCRdb copy is limited to in-frame clones, with some not included. The sample contains more than 70,000 clones, 90% to 96% of which appear only once. Sequenced sample: PBMCs. The receptors stem from a man aged 18 to 30 in good health and CMV-seropositive.

V is TRBV4-1 and J is TRBJ2-1; D might be TRBD2 (6 bases). V lost 1 base and J 6 bases, leaving 19 bases between the germline ends. Germline V lookup: CDR1 MGHRA, CDR2 YSYEKL. This CDR3 has 17 amino acids. Here the CDR3 reads CASSQVSASAGGNEQFF. DNA of the CDR3: TGCGCCAGCAGCCAAGTGTCAGCTAGCGCCGGGGGCAATGAGCAGTTCTTC.

This chain links TRBV19 with TRBJ1-5; 8 bases are shared with TRBD1. The CDR3 spans 14 residues. V shed 10 bases and J 11 bases; nucleotides not matched to a gene: 16. Germline-derived CDR1 and CDR2 are LNHDA and SQIVND (reference sequence). CDR3 sequence: CATSRTGGREAQHF. CDR3 sequence (DNA): TGTGCCACCTCACGAACAGGGGGAAGGGAAGCCCAGCATTTT.

The chain is built from TRBV28 and TRBJ1-5; 7 nucleotides line up with TRBD1. V shed 5 bases, J shed 7 bases, and the junction held 11 bases outside the gene matches. CDR3 size: 15 residues. Germline CDR1 is MDHEN and CDR2 is SYDVKM. The CDR3 DNA sequence: TGTGCCAGCAGTCCCATCGACAGGGACGACCAGCCCCAGCATTTT. Translation: CASSPIDRDDQPQHF.

This chain connects TRBV4-1 to TRBJ1-1; a weak D match, TRBD1 (6 bases). Germline V gene data show CDR1 as MGHRA and CDR2 as YSYEKL. This CDR3 spans 20 amino acids. With 3 bases removed from V and 5 bases from J, the gap between germline ends came to 31 bases. The CDR3 sequence is CASSQYRDTRPRTDRTEAFF. CDR3 nucleotides: TGCGCCAGCAGCCAGTACCGGGACACTCGTCCCCGTACGGATCGGACTGAAGCTTTCTTT.

J is TRBJ2-3 and V is TRBV2, with 12 nucleotides matching TRBD2. J gave up 4 bases and V 8 bases, and 10 bases lay outside the gene matches. CDR1 is SNHLY and CDR2 is FYNNEI in the germline V gene. The CDR3 sequence is 16 residues long. The DNA for the CDR3 is TGTGCCAGCGGCCCGTTACTAGCGGGAGGAGCAGATACGCAGTATTTT. Translation: CASGPLLAGGADTQYF.

CDR3 nucleotide sequence: TGTGCCAGCAGGTCCTACTCTGGGGCCAACGTCCTGACTTTC. Translated: CASRSYSGANVLTF. The rearrangement uses TRBV13 and TRBJ2-6; D not resolved. The CDR3 extends over 14 amino acids. Trimming took 6 bases from V and 0 from J, leaving 6 bases between them. Looked up from germline, CDR1 is PRHDT and CDR2 is FYEKMQ (reference sequence).

The V and J genes are TRBV10-3 and TRBJ2-3; the D gene is possibly TRBD2 (6 bases). The length of the CDR3 is 15 residues. Germline V lookup: CDR1 ENHRY, CDR2 SYGVKD. V was pared by 4 bases and J by 3 bases, with 14 bases between. The CDR3, as DNA: TGTGCCATCAGTGGGTTCGTAGCGGAAACAGATACGCAGTATTTT. Translated, it gives CAISGFVAETDTQYF.